The entry below gives a single TCR beta chain sequence along with its context. In the study's own analysis: Reference gene primer amplification yielded estimated nucleated cell counts. The data were produced by immunoSEQ multiplex PCR, yet TCRdb's version contains in-frame clones alone and is incomplete. D and trimming come from the DNA, and the V and J calls and clone size come from that table. The sample includes about 150,000 clones, 85% to 90% of them seen just once. The CDR3 covers 15 residues. V was clipped by 2 bases and J by 6 bases; unmatched bases: 6. Looked up from germline, CDR1 is KGHDR and CDR2 is SFDVKD. The data originate from a study of blood T cell repertoires in COVID-19. Whole-study context: COVID-19 samples from acute and convalescent phases originated in the United States, Italy and Spain. From T cells, B-cell-depleted T cells, or PBMCs came the material, which was cDNA or gDNA.

The rearrangement links TRBV24-1 to TRBJ1-2; 9 bases align to TRBD1. The sample taken for sequencing was peripheral blood. The source is a man aged 50 or older who had recovered from COVID-19. DNA for the CDR3: TGTGCCACCAGTGATTCCGGGACAGGGAGTAATGGCTACACCTTC. Encoded protein: CATSDSGTGSNGYTF.